The next 28 T cell receptor beta chains were all read from a single sample in a study of blood T cell repertoires in COVID-19 (TCRdb year 2020). Libraries were built with the immunoSEQ multiplex PCR assay. The source is immuneACCESS, and TCRdb retained only in-frame sequences with V and J called. Part of the clones is not carried over; for the studies checked, unresolved V genes explain less than half of this, and the remainder is unexplained. Present in this sample are 300,000 to 400,000 clones, around 87% of which were seen just once. The leading ten clones occupy about 7.8% of the sample. Source material: peripheral blood. Receptors were obtained from a woman aged 50 to 60 who had recovered from COVID-19.

This chain connects TRBV7-2 to TRBJ2-5, with 7 nucleotides matching TRBD1. The germline V gene has CDR1 SGHTA and CDR2 FQGNSA. The length of the CDR3 is 14 residues. V lost 4 bases, J lost 3 bases, and 5 bases stayed unmatched. The CDR3 loop is CASSSSTGKETQYF. Written as DNA, the CDR3 is TGTGCCAGCAGCTCCTCGACAGGGAAAGAGACCCAGTACTTC. Filled out from reference TRBV7-2 and TRBJ2-5, the complete variable domain reads GAGVSQSPSNKVTEKGKDVELRCDPISGHTALYWYRQSLGQGLEFLIYFQGNSAPDKSGLPSDRFSAERTGGSVSTLTIQRTQQEDSAVYLCASSSSTGKETQYFGPGTRLLVL.

The CDR3 region is CASSLRSITEAFF. The DNA of the CDR3 is TGTGCCAGCAGTCTGAGAAGTATCACTGAAGCTTTCTTT. The chain combines TRBV27 with TRBJ1-1; no definite D call. The CDR3 runs 13 residues. V lost 5 bases and J 4 bases, leaving 11 bases between the germline ends. Germline CDR1 reads MNHEY; CDR2 reads SMNVEV (reference sequence).

The chain employs TRBV30 and TRBJ1-4; 9 positions agree with TRBD1. Looked up from germline, CDR1 is GTSNPN and CDR2 is SVGIG (reference sequence). This CDR3 has 13 residues. Trimming at V came to 2 bases and at J to 8 bases, leaving 3 bases not matched to a gene. The CDR3, as DNA: TGTGCCTGGAGTCGACAGGGGGAGGAAAAACTGTTTTTT. Translation: CAWSRQGEEKLFF.

The genes are TRBV19 and TRBJ2-7, with 13 bases lining up with TRBD2. Germline CDR1 LNHDA, CDR2 SQIVND (reference sequence). This CDR3 has 15 amino acids. The V gene end was trimmed by 5 bases and the J gene end by 3 bases; junction bases not matched to a gene: 4. The DNA for the CDR3 is TGTGCCAGTAGTGCCGGGACTAGCGGGGTCTACGAGCAGTACTTC. Translated, it gives CASSAGTSGVYEQYF.

V and J are TRBV11-2 and TRBJ1-5; D unresolved. Trimming took off 2 bases at V and 1 base at J, with 3 bases between the two ends. The length of the CDR3 is 13 residues. Per germline, CDR1 SGHAT and CDR2 FQNNGV. The CDR3 nucleotides are TGTGCCAGCAGCTTAAGCAGCAATCAGCCCCAGCATTTT. Its translation: CASSLSSNQPQHF.

This clone was found a few times. V gene TRBV6-1 combines with J gene TRBJ1-5, with 7 bases matching TRBD1. This CDR3 has 16 amino acids. After removal of 4 bases from V and 2 bases from J, the junction contained 8 bases not matched to a gene. Germline CDR1 is MNHNS and CDR2 is SASEGT. CDR3 sequence (DNA): TGTGCCAGCAGTGCCCGACAGGGAGTTGGCAATCAGCCCCAGCATTTT. Its translation is CASSARQGVGNQPQHF.

This chain connects TRBV19 to TRBJ2-3, with D perhaps matching TRBD2 (5 bases). Germline assignment: CDR1 LNHDA and CDR2 SQIVND (reference sequence). The V end lost 2 bases, the J end lost 0 bases, and 15 bases lay between the germline ends. CDR3 size: 17 residues. As DNA, the CDR3 is TGTGCCAGTAGTATACTGTTCAGCCGGGGTAGCACAGATACGCAGTATTTT. It specifies CASSILFSRGSTDTQYF.

The gene calls are TRBV19 and TRBJ2-2; D is possibly TRBD1 (6 bases). The CDR3 has 16 amino acids. In germline, CDR1 is LNHDA, CDR2 SQIVND (reference sequence). Trimming removed 0 bases at V and 6 bases at J, with 14 bases between. This CDR3 is CASSIDVGDTAGELFF. As DNA, the CDR3 is TGTGCCAGTAGTATAGATGTGGGGGACACGGCCGGGGAGCTGTTTTTT.

The rearrangement links TRBV27 to TRBJ1-2; TRBD1 aligns across 10 bases. The CDR3 runs 14 residues. Germline V gene sequence: CDR1 MNHEY, CDR2 SMNVEV (reference sequence). Unmatched junction bases numbered 6, after V lost 6 bases and J lost 5 bases. CDR3 DNA: TGTGCCAGCAGAGGACAGGGGGGCTTGTATGGCTACACCTTC. As protein: CASRGQGGLYGYTF.

This clone came up once. An end of the junction differs from the germline gene, which may be a read error. The chain couples TRBV5-4 to TRBJ2-1, with TRBD1 as a possible D gene (5 bases). The germline V gene encodes CDR1 SGHNT and CDR2 YYREEE (reference sequence). The CDR3 runs 14 residues. CDR3 protein: CASSPQTVYDEQFF. The DNA of the CDR3 is TGTGCCAGCAGTCCCCAGACAGTCTACGATGAGCAGTTCTTC. The entire variable domain, with the rest obtained from reference TRBV5-4 and TRBJ2-1, is as follows: ETGVTQSPTHLIKTRGQQVTLRCSSQSGHNTVSWYQQALGQGPQFIFQYYREEENGRGNFPPRFSGLQFPNYSSELNVNALELDDSALYLCASSPQTVYDEQFFGPGTRLTVL.

J is TRBJ1-1 and V is TRBV20-1; D remains unclear. Germline V lookup: CDR1 DFQATT, CDR2 SNEGSKA (reference sequence). The CDR3 has 11 amino acids. With 4 bases removed from V and 7 bases from J, the gap between germline ends came to 10 bases. The DNA of the CDR3 is TGCAGTGCTAATTTCGAGCGTGAAGCTTTCTTT. This translates into CSANFEREAFF.

The DNA for the CDR3 is TGTGCCAGCAGCTTAACCGCCAGGGGCACCGGGGAGCTGTTTTTT. Residues: CASSLTARGTGELFF. The chain couples TRBV7-3 to TRBJ2-2, with TRBD1 as a possible D gene (6 bases). The CDR3 is made up of 15 amino acids. CDR1 and CDR2 (germline): SGHTA, FQGTGA. V dropped 0 bases and J dropped 4 bases, with 9 bases sitting between them.

The V gene is TRBV6-5, the J gene TRBJ2-7, with a possible D match to TRBD2 (5 bases). Deletions cut 0 bases from V and 1 base from J, with 10 bases between. Germline V gene sequence: CDR1 MNHEY, CDR2 SVGAGI. The CDR3 runs 15 residues. CDR3 nucleotide sequence: TGTGCCAGCAGTTACTCAGGAGGCCGGTCCTACGAGCAGTACTTC. Its protein is CASSYSGGRSYEQYF.

This clone has just one count. The chain is built from TRBV5-7 and TRBJ2-7; 8 nucleotides agree with TRBD2. TRBV5-7 is identified as an open reading frame with a role that is uncertain. This CDR3 has 16 residues. Trimming took 0 bases from V and 0 from J; bases not matched to a gene: 5. The CDR3 DNA is TGTGCCAGCAGCTTGGATGGCGGGAGGAGCTCCTACGAGCAGTACTTC. Amino acid sequence: CASSLDGGRSSYEQYF.

The chain joins TRBV4-3 to TRBJ2-7, with 7 bases aligning to TRBD1. The CDR3 has 15 amino acids. Losses at the gene ends were 1 base for V and 2 bases for J; bases not matched to a gene: 5. Per the germline V gene, CDR1 is LGHNA and CDR2 is YSLEER. CDR3 sequence (DNA): TGCGCCAGCAGCCAAGCGGTAGGGACAGCCTACGAGCAGTACTTC. Translated, it gives CASSQAVGTAYEQYF.

This chain links TRBV30 with TRBJ1-5; D remains ambiguous. Germline CDR1 reads GTSNPN; CDR2 reads SVGIG (reference sequence). V gave up 8 bases and J gave up 0 bases, with 11 bases separating them. CDR3 length: 13 amino acids. CDR3 sequence (DNA): TGTGCCGGTAGCTTGAGTAGCAATCAGCCCCAGCATTTT. It yields the protein CAGSLSSNQPQHF.

The chain employs TRBV20-1 and TRBJ1-4; no clear D. This CDR3 is built from 11 residues. Germline values: CDR1 DFQATT, CDR2 SNEGSKA (reference sequence). V lost 3 bases to trimming and J lost 14 bases, with 13 bases between them. The CDR3 region is CSASDPASLFF. CDR3 sequence (DNA): TGCAGTGCTAGCGATCCAGCGAGCCTGTTTTTT.

The rearrangement links TRBV7-9 to TRBJ2-7, with D perhaps TRBD2 (6 bases). Trimming removed 1 base at V and 9 bases at J, with 13 bases between. Germline V gives CDR1 SEHNR, CDR2 FQNEAQ (reference sequence). The CDR3 contains 13 residues. The CDR3: CASSLDGGVMQYF. CDR3 in DNA: TGTGCCAGCAGCTTAGACGGCGGGGTTATGCAGTACTTC.

This clone has only a few counts. This chain connects TRBV5-4 to TRBJ1-5; unclear D gene. The ends were cut back, 5 bases at V and 0 bases at J, with 12 bases in the middle. The germline gives CDR1 SGHNT, CDR2 YYREEE (reference sequence). The length of the CDR3 is 15 residues. CDR3 protein: CASSPEPYSNQPQHF. For the CDR3, the DNA is TGTGCCAGCAGTCCGGAGCCTTATAGCAATCAGCCCCAGCATTTT.

The V call is TRBV5-1, the J call TRBJ2-7; 7 nucleotides align to TRBD1. This CDR3 has 14 amino acids. The germline V gene has CDR1 SGHRS and CDR2 YFSETQ. Trimming at V came to 0 bases and at J to 2 bases, leaving 2 bases not matched to a gene. The CDR3 DNA sequence: TGCGCCAGCAGCTTGGCTACAGGGGCCTACGAGCAGTACTTC. Amino acids: CASSLATGAYEQYF.

The chain has TRBV6-6 and TRBJ2-7, with TRBD2 as a possible D gene (5 bases). From germline, CDR1 is MNHNY and CDR2 SVGAGI (reference sequence). Trimming pared 6 bases from V and 1 base from J, leaving 13 bases between. The CDR3 has 14 amino acids. CDR3 in DNA: TGTGCCAGCAGCCCCCGGGAAGGTTCCTACGAGCAGTACTTC. Translated: CASSPREGSYEQYF.

The genes are TRBV18 and TRBJ2-7, with D unresolved. The V end lost 2 bases, the J end lost 1 base, and 9 bases lay between the germline ends. The V gene's germline CDR1 is KGHSH and CDR2 LQKENI. This CDR3 contains 14 residues. The DNA for the CDR3 is TGTGCCAGCTCACCAGTCACAGCTTCCTACGAGCAGTACTTC. Amino acids: CASSPVTASYEQYF.

This sequence joins TRBV10-3 and TRBJ2-3; D may be TRBD1 (5 bases). The CDR3 spans 15 residues. CDR1 is ENHRY, CDR2 SYGVKD, per germline. Trimming removed 2 bases at V and 1 base at J, with 10 bases between. The CDR3: CAISEGVGGTDTQYF. The CDR3 nucleotides are TGTGCCATCAGTGAGGGAGTAGGGGGCACAGATACGCAGTATTTT.

The chain combines TRBV28 with TRBJ1-5; 8 bases line up with TRBD1. Germline loops: CDR1 MDHEN, CDR2 SYDVKM. CDR3 size: 16 residues. Trimming cost V 4 bases and J 5 bases; bases outside gene matches: 10. CDR3 DNA sequence: TGTGCCAGCAGTTCTCCGGACAGGGCCGTAGATCAGCCCCAGCATTTT. It yields the protein CASSSPDRAVDQPQHF.

V gene TRBV28 combines with J gene TRBJ2-7; 10 positions agree with TRBD1. This CDR3 region has 16 residues. V gave up 4 bases and J gave up 4 bases; unmatched junction bases: 10. Germline loops: CDR1 MDHEN, CDR2 SYDVKM. The chain's CDR3 is CASSSGTGEFRYEQYF. For the CDR3, the DNA is TGTGCCAGCAGTTCTGGGACAGGGGAATTTAGGTACGAGCAGTACTTC.

This clone occurred a few times. This rearrangement joins TRBV27 to TRBJ2-7, with 9 nucleotides matching TRBD1. V lost 6 bases, J lost 3 bases, and 6 bases stayed unmatched. Germline values: CDR1 MNHEY, CDR2 SMNVEV (reference sequence). The CDR3 extends over 14 amino acids. This CDR3 reads CASRGTGRFYEQYF. The CDR3 DNA follows: TGTGCCAGCAGAGGGACAGGGAGATTCTACGAGCAGTACTTC.

The rearrangement uses TRBV6-5 and TRBJ1-1, with 9 bases matching TRBD1. Unmatched junction bases numbered 8, after V lost 6 bases and J lost 6 bases. Per germline, CDR1 MNHEY and CDR2 SVGAGI. The CDR3 extends over 14 amino acids. CDR3: CASSRQGEVPEAFF. The CDR3 coding sequence is TGTGCCAGCAGCCGACAGGGGGAGGTACCTGAAGCTTTCTTT.

The CDR3 protein is CASSRRLAGNTDTQYF. CDR3 DNA: TGTGCCAGCAGTCGAAGACTAGCGGGTAACACAGATACGCAGTATTTT. The chain joins TRBV6-2 or TRBV6-3 to TRBJ2-3; TRBD2 matches at 10 bases. V dropped 5 bases and J dropped 2; count of bases not matched to a gene: 7. CDR3 length: 16 amino acids. Germline-derived CDR1 and CDR2 are MNHEY and SVGEGT.